Each of the 7 T cell receptor beta chains below was sequenced from the same sample in a study of blood T cells in healthy people across ages. A J-beta primer mix and a sample-barcoded 5' primer were used in a second PCR of about 7 to 12 cycles. TCRdb re-analysed the 5' RACE reads in MiXCR, keeping a single row per CDR3 protein. The sample has 450,000 to 600,000 distinct CDR3 sequences; about 28% are singletons. In addition, the sample was reused for a study of T cells of mothers and their children.

Sequences were obtained from blood. All receptors derive from a boy aged 2 to 10 in good health.

The V gene is TRBV2, the J gene TRBJ2-5; 9 positions agree with TRBD2. Near its end, the DNA agrees better with TRBJ2-7, so the J call may be wrong. Germline lookup yields CDR1 SNHLY and CDR2 FYNNEI. This CDR3 region has 14 residues. The CDR3 spells CARGVAGAIYEQYF. The DNA of the CDR3 is TGTGCCAGGGGCGTAGCGGGAGCGATCTACGAGCAGTACTTC.

This clonotype was recorded a few times. The chain links TRBV10-3 to TRBJ2-3; no reliable D call. Germline V gene lookup returns CDR1 ENHRY and CDR2 SYGVKD. This CDR3 has 15 amino acids. Trimming removed 2 bases at V and 0 bases at J, with 9 bases between. The CDR3 sequence: CAISEGETSTDTQYF. The DNA for the CDR3 is TGTGCCATCAGTGAGGGGGAAACTAGCACAGATACGCAGTATTTT.

The rearrangement joins TRBV10-3 to TRBJ2-1; D call uncertain. The V gene's germline CDR1 is ENHRY and CDR2 SYGVKD. V lost 3 bases, J lost 7 bases, and 16 bases lay in between. The CDR3 is 15 residues long. The CDR3 DNA is TGTGCCATCAGTGATAGAGTTAACCTCACGAATGAGCAGTTCTTC. This codes for CAISDRVNLTNEQFF.

The V gene is TRBV20-1, the J gene TRBJ2-4; tentative D call: TRBD2 (6 bases). Germline V gene data show CDR1 as DFQATT and CDR2 as SNEGSKA (reference sequence). The CDR3 sequence is 14 residues long. V lost 4 bases and J 1 base, leaving 11 bases between the germline ends. CDR3 coding DNA: TGCAGTGCTACGGGGGATCGGGCCAAAAACATTCAGTACTTC. It yields the protein CSATGDRAKNIQYF.

J is TRBJ2-5 and V is TRBV2; no clear D gene. V dropped 4 bases and J dropped 1 base, with 16 bases sitting between them. Looked up from germline, CDR1 is SNHLY and CDR2 is FYNNEI. The length of the CDR3 is 16 residues. CDR3 DNA: TGTGCCAGCAGTGCCCCCCATGGAGTCGTCCAAGAGACCCAGTACTTC. Translation: CASSAPHGVVQETQYF.

This clonotype turned up a few times. V usage is TRBV29-1 and J usage is TRBJ2-3; TRBD1 or TRBD2 may be the D gene (5 bases each). The CDR3 has 17 amino acids. The germline V and J ends were trimmed by 5 bases and 5 bases, with 26 bases remaining between them. The germline V gene has CDR1 SQVTM and CDR2 ANQGSEA. The CDR3 loop is CSVPPQIWDGGLDTQYF. CDR3 nucleotides: TGCAGCGTTCCACCTCAAATTTGGGACGGCGGATTAGATACGCAGTATTTT.

This clonotype was found a few times. The chain is built from TRBV29-1 and TRBJ1-2; D possibly corresponds to TRBD1 (5 bases). This CDR3 region has 13 residues. Germline assignment: CDR1 SQVTM and CDR2 ANQGSEA. V was cut by 4 bases and J by 2 bases, with 11 bases left in between. CDR3 nucleotide sequence: TGCAGCGTTGCTGGTGACAGCAACTATGGCTACACCTTC. Residues: CSVAGDSNYGYTF.